This record concerns one TCR beta chain sequence. No cognate antigen has been identified for it. No base qualities exist here, and no much larger clone lies one base off it. The data derive from a study of radiotherapy plus CTLA-4 blockade in lung cancer (dated 2018 in TCRdb). About the study as a whole: Objective responses were observed in 15% to 20% of enrolled patients, and disease control was achieved in 25% to 40%.

Trimming costs V 5 bases and J 0 bases, and their ends lie 14 bases apart. Including the terminal cysteine and phenylalanine, the CDR3 comprises 16 residues. Only the CDR3 DNA stays, 48 bases, in frame from base 1. CDR1 and CDR2 are read off the germline V gene (reference sequence) as SEHNR and FQNEAQ. The paper as a whole reports these results and caveats: After treatment with radiotherapy and ipilimumab, TCR clones that came from tumors expanded in the peripheral blood. Early dynamic changes in blood T cell clones, together with increased serum interferon-beta after radiation, were reported as the strongest predictors of response.

Focal radiation therapy combined with CTLA-4 blockade (ipilimumab) was tested in patients with chemo-refractory metastatic non-small-cell lung cancer. Receptor amplification or capture employed the immunoSEQ multiplex PCR assay. Drawn from immuneACCESS, this table holds only the in-frame rearrangements with V and J called that TCRdb kept. Clones are partly lost; checked studies trace under half to an unresolved V gene and leave the rest unexplained. The sample table contains approximately 80,000 clones; only one count was recorded for approximately 84% of them. Of the sample, approximately 0.8% falls within the top ten clones.

The source was peripheral blood, collected from a patient treated with radiotherapy plus ipilimumab. The V and J segments used are TRBV7-9 and TRBJ2-4; no D segment can be confidently identified. This clonotype was sampled from a human donor with non-small cell lung cancer who had stable disease on radiotherapy plus ipilimumab. In nucleotide form, the sequence is TGTGCCAGCAGCCCAAAGAGGCGGCTAGCCAAAAACATTCAGTACTTC. Its coded protein is CASSPKRRLAKNIQYF.